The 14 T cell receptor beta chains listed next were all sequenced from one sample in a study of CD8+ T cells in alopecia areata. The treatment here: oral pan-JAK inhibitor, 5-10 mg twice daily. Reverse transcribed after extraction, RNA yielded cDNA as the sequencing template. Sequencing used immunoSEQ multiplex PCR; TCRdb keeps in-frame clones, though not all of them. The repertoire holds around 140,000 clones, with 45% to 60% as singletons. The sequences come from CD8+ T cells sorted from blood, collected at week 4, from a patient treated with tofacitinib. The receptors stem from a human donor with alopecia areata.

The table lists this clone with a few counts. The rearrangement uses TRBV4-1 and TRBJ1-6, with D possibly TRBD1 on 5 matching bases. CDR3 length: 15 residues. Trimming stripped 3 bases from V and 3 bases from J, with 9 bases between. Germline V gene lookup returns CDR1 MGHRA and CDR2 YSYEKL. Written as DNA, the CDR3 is TGCGCCAGCAGCCATACCCAGGGCTATAATTCACCCCTCCACTTT. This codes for CASSHTQGYNSPLHF.

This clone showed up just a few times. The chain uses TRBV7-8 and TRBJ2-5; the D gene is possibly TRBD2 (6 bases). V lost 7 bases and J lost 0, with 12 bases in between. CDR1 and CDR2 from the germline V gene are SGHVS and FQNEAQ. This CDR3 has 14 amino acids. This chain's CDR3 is CASIHLADQETQYF. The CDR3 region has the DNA TGTGCCAGCATCCATTTAGCGGACCAAGAGACCCAGTACTTC.

The chain's CDR3 is CASSDGRIEQFF. The CDR3 coding sequence is TGCGCCAGCAGTGATGGACGGATTGAGCAGTTCTTC. This chain links TRBV5-1 with TRBJ2-1; D remains unclear. Trimming removed 5 bases from V and 9 bases from J, with 12 bases in between. Germline assignment: CDR1 SGHRS and CDR2 YFSETQ. This CDR3 has 12 residues.

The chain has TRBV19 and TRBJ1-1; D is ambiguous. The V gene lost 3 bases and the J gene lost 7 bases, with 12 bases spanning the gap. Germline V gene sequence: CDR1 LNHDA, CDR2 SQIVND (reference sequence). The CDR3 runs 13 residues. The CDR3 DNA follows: TGTGCCAGTAGTATGGGAGCGCTCAATGAAGCTTTCTTT. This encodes CASSMGALNEAFF.

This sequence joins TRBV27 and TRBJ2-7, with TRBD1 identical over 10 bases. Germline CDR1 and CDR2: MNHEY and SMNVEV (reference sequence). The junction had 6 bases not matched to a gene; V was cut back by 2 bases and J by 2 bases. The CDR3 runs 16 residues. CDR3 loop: CASSLAGTGEAYEQYF. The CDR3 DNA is TGTGCCAGCAGTTTAGCCGGGACAGGGGAGGCCTACGAGCAGTACTTC.

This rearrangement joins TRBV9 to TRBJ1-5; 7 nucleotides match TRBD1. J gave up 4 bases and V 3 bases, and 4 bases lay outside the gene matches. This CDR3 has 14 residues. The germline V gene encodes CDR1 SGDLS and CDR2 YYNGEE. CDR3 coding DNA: TGTGCCAGCAGCGCGACAGGGCTGAATCAGCCCCAGCATTTT. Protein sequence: CASSATGLNQPQHF.

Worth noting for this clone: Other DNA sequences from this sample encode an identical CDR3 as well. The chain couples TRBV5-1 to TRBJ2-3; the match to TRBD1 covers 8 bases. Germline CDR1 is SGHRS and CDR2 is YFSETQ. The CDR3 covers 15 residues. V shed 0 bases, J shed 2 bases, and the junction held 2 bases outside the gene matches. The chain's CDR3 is CASSLAGQVTDTQYF. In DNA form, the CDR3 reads TGCGCCAGCAGCTTGGCGGGACAGGTCACAGATACGCAGTATTTT.

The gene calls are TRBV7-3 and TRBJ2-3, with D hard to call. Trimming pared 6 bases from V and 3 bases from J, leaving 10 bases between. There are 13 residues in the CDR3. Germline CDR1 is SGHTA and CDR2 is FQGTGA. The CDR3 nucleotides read TGTGCCAGCAGTTCAACATTGACAGATACGCAGTATTTT. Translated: CASSSTLTDTQYF.

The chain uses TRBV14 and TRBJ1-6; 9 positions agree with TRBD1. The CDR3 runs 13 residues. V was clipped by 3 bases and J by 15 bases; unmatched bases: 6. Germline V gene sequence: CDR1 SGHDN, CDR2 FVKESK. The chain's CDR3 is CASSHGTGSLLHF. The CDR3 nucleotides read TGTGCCAGCAGCCATGGGACAGGGTCGCTCCTCCACTTT.

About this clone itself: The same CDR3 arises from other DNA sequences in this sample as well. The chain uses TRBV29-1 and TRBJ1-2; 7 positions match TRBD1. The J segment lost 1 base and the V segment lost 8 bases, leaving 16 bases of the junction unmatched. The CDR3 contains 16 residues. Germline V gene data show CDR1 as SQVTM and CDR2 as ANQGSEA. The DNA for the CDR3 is TGCAGCTTCCTTGGGACAGACCATTCCTATAACTATGGCTACACCTTC. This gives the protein CSFLGTDHSYNYGYTF.

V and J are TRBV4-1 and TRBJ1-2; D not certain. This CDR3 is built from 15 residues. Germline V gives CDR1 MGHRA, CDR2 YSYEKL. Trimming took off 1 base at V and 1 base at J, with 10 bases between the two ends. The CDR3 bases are TGCGCCAGCAGCCAAGTTCTTAGAGATAACTATGGCTACACCTTC. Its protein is CASSQVLRDNYGYTF.

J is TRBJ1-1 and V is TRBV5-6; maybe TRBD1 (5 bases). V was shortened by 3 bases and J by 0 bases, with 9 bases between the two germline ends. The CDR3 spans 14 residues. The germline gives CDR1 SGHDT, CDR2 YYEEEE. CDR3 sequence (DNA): TGTGCCAGCAGCTACGACAGCATGAACACTGAAGCTTTCTTT. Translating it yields CASSYDSMNTEAFF.

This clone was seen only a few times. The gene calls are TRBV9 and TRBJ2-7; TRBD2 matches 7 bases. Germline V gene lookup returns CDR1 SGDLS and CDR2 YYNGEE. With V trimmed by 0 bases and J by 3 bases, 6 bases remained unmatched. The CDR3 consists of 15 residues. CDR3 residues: CASSVDAGVIYEQYF. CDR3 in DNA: TGTGCCAGCAGCGTAGACGCGGGGGTGATCTACGAGCAGTACTTC.

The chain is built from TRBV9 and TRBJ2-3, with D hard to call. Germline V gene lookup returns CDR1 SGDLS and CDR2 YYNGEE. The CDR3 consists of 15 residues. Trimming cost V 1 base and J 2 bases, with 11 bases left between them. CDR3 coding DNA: TGTGCCAGCAGCGTATTGCTAGGCCCCACAGATACGCAGTATTTT. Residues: CASSVLLGPTDTQYF.